The clone carrying this TCR beta chain has only one observation. Antigen specificity is unknown. V gave up 8 bases and J gave up 8 bases, with 15 bases separating them. The CDR3 length is 12 residues. Germline assignment: CDR1 MNHGY and CDR2 SAAAGT. Patients with resected primary melanoma were considered at risk of metastatic recurrence. Method: immunoSEQ multiplex PCR; TCRdb's copy keeps in-frame clones and lacks some. The sample lists around 2,300 clones, about three quarters occurring once. These data are taken from a study of primary melanoma T cells and metastatic recurrence. General study findings and limits: Combined with tumor thickness, T-cell fraction reportedly beat other histopathological additions.

Sequencing was carried out using melanoma tumor tissue. The origin of this receptor is a human donor with melanoma. The chain is built from TRBV6-8 and TRBJ1-2, with TRBD1 as a possible D gene (5 bases). The CDR3 spells CASSPGQWGYTF. In DNA, the CDR3 is TGTGCCAGCTCTCCGGGGCAATGGGGCTACACCTTC.